These 28 T cell receptor beta chains share one sample of origin, sequenced in a study of blood T cells in healthy people across ages. A second roughly 7 to 11 cycle PCR used barcoded and J-beta primers. One entry per CDR3 protein, called by TCRdb with MiXCR from the 5' RACE reads. The table shows 600,000 to 650,000 distinct CDR3 sequences, with roughly 50% occurring only once. Material: blood. The origin of the receptors is a man in his 60s in good health.

This clonotype came up a few times. CDR3 sequence (DNA): TGTGCCAGCAGCGTAGGAAGACAGGGGAAGCAGTTCTTC. As protein: CASSVGRQGKQFF. The rearrangement joins TRBV7-2 to TRBJ2-1; 8 bases agree with TRBD1. CDR3 length: 13 residues. Germline CDR1 SGHTA, CDR2 FQGNSA. Trimming removed 5 bases from V and 11 bases from J; junction bases left unmatched: 8.

The V and J genes are TRBV28 and TRBJ1-2; D is undetermined. Germline V gene lookup returns CDR1 MDHEN and CDR2 SYDVKM. The ends were cut back, 5 bases at V and 4 bases at J, with 11 bases in the middle. CDR3 size: 13 residues. The CDR3: CASSGFSAYGYTF. The CDR3 nucleotides are TGTGCCAGCAGTGGGTTTTCCGCCTATGGCTACACCTTC.

This clonotype has only a few counts. The gene calls are TRBV7-2 and TRBJ2-5; D may be TRBD1 or TRBD2 (5 bases each). V lost 6 bases, J lost 1 base, and 12 bases lay in between. From germline, CDR1 is SGHTA and CDR2 FQGNSA. This CDR3 is built from 14 residues. The CDR3 DNA reads as TGTGCCAGCAGGCCTGGTGGGGGCCAAGAGACCCAGTACTTC. Its translation is CASRPGGGQETQYF.

Note on this clonotype: At one of its ends the junction is not consistent with the germline gene, which may arise from a read error. V gene TRBV4-3 combines with J gene TRBJ2-4, with unresolved D. Germline CDR1 is LGHNA and CDR2 is YSLEER. The CDR3 has 14 amino acids. The chain's CDR3 is CASNQPATKNIQYF. CDR3 sequence (DNA): TGCGCCAGCAACCAACCAGCCACCAAAAACATTCAGTACTTC.

This chain joins TRBV24-1 and TRBJ2-1; D unclear. The V and J ends lost 3 bases and 2 bases respectively, with 13 bases between them. Germline CDR1 and CDR2: KGHDR and SFDVKD. CDR3 length: 16 amino acids. The CDR3 nucleotides are TGTGCCACCAGTGATGTGTGGGGTCCCCCCTACAATGAGCAGTTCTTC. Translation gives CATSDVWGPPYNEQFF.

The chain's CDR3 is CSVARGGNEQFF. As DNA, the CDR3 is TGCAGCGTTGCGCGGGGGGGGAATGAGCAGTTCTTC. This rearrangement joins TRBV29-1 to TRBJ2-1; 9 bases match TRBD2. The CDR3 is made up of 12 amino acids. Per germline, CDR1 SQVTM and CDR2 ANQGSEA. J gave up 7 bases and V 4 bases, and 2 bases lay outside the gene matches.

The gene calls are TRBV20-1 and TRBJ2-4; 9 bases match TRBD1. The V and J ends lost 5 bases and 13 bases, in that order; junction bases with no gene match: 15. The CDR3 has 14 amino acids. Germline V gene data show CDR1 as DFQATT and CDR2 as SNEGSKA (reference sequence). Written as DNA, the CDR3 is TGCAGTGCTCGCCGGGACAGGGTGAATTCTGAGCAGTACTTC. It encodes CSARRDRVNSEQYF.

V usage is TRBV28 and J usage is TRBJ2-5; 8 bases align to TRBD1. CDR1 is MDHEN and CDR2 is SYDVKM in the germline V gene. This CDR3 is built from 15 residues. V lost 4 bases, J lost 11 bases, and 15 bases stayed unmatched. CDR3 DNA: TGTGCCAGCAGTTCGGGACAGGTGACGGGTAATGAGCAGTACTTC. It codes for CASSSGQVTGNEQYF.

This clonotype was seen a single time. With a much larger clone just one base away, this may be a read error. This rearrangement joins TRBV4-1 to TRBJ1-4; 10 nucleotides line up with TRBD1. The CDR3 runs 19 residues. The junction had 7 bases not matched to a gene; V was cut back by 0 bases and J by 0 bases. From germline, CDR1 is MGHRA and CDR2 YSYEKL. CDR3 sequence reads: CASSQEIPGTGATNEKLFF. The CDR3 nucleotides read TGCGCCAGCAGCCAAGAAATCCCCGGGACAGGGGCAACTAATGAAAAACTGTTTTTT.

The V gene is TRBV29-1, the J gene TRBJ1-1; 8 bases are a match to TRBD1. The germline CDR1 and CDR2 sequences are SQVTM and ANQGSEA. The junction had 7 bases not matched to a gene; V was cut back by 6 bases and J by 4 bases. This CDR3 contains 13 residues. The CDR3: CSVGQGPGTEAFF. The CDR3 DNA sequence: TGCAGCGTCGGACAGGGACCGGGCACTGAAGCTTTCTTT.

This clonotype has more than one count but fewer than ten. The rearrangement uses TRBV28 and TRBJ1-2; 7 bases align to TRBD1. The CDR3 loop spans 13 amino acids. V lost 5 bases and J lost 6; bases outside the gene matches: 6. Germline V lookup: CDR1 MDHEN, CDR2 SYDVKM. CDR3 in DNA: TGTGCCAGCAGTCCGGGACAGACTGATGGCTACACCTTC. Protein sequence: CASSPGQTDGYTF.

The chain has TRBV15 and TRBJ2-7; D gene uncertain. The CDR3 runs to 14 residues. V gave up 0 bases and J gave up 4 bases, with 10 bases separating them. Germline assignment: CDR1 LNHNV and CDR2 YYDKDF (reference sequence). The CDR3: CATSREPNAYEQYF. The CDR3 DNA reads as TGTGCCACCAGCAGAGAACCCAACGCTTACGAGCAGTACTTC.

The V and J genes are TRBV5-1 and TRBJ2-5; D might be TRBD1 (6 bases). The V gene lost 0 bases and the J gene lost 3 bases, with 12 bases spanning the gap. Looked up from germline, CDR1 is SGHRS and CDR2 is YFSETQ. CDR3 length: 15 residues. CDR3 sequence reads: CASSLDAGAEETQYF. The CDR3, as DNA: TGCGCCAGCAGCTTGGACGCAGGGGCGGAAGAGACCCAGTACTTC.

This rearrangement joins TRBV7-8 to TRBJ2-5; TRBD1 aligns across 8 bases. The DNA end is a closer match to TRBJ2-7, so the J assignment may be wrong. Per the germline V gene, CDR1 is SGHVS and CDR2 is FQNEAQ. There are 14 residues in the CDR3. CDR3 coding DNA: TGTGCCAGCAGCCTGCGGACAGGGACAAACGAGCAGTACTTC. Protein product: CASSLRTGTNEQYF.

The CDR3 coding sequence is TGTGCCAGCAGTTTTGGCGGGAGTAGCCAGTACTTC. Its translation is CASSFGGSSQYF. V and J are TRBV12-3 or TRBV12-4 and TRBJ2-7; TRBD2 agrees at 7 bases. Losses at the gene ends were 3 bases for V and 10 bases for J; bases not matched to a gene: 6. The CDR3 runs to 12 residues.

J is TRBJ2-3 and V is TRBV9, with TRBD2 matching 10 bases. Looked up from germline, CDR1 is SGDLS and CDR2 is YYNGEE. This CDR3 has 15 amino acids. Trimming cost V 3 bases and J 4 bases; bases outside gene matches: 5. The DNA for the CDR3 is TGTGCCAGCAGCGCCGAGCGGGGGGGCGCAGATACGCAGTATTTT. Translation gives CASSAERGGADTQYF.

The V call is TRBV7-8, the J call TRBJ1-5, with 8 bases matching TRBD1. The CDR3 consists of 15 residues. Germline V CDR1 and CDR2: SGHVS, FQNEAQ. V trimming: 4 bases; J trimming: 6 bases; junction bases outside the gene matches: 8. The CDR3 reads CASSWRQGLSQPQHF. In DNA form, the CDR3 reads TGTGCCAGCAGCTGGAGACAGGGGTTAAGTCAGCCCCAGCATTTT.

The rearrangement joins TRBV20-1 to TRBJ1-5, with D maybe TRBD1 (6 bases). There are 14 residues in the CDR3. Germline V CDR1 and CDR2: DFQATT, SNEGSKA (reference sequence). Trimming took 1 base from V and 7 from J, leaving 14 bases between them. This CDR3 is CSARVPGVRQPQHF. The CDR3 DNA sequence: TGCAGTGCTAGAGTCCCAGGGGTTCGCCAGCCCCAGCATTTT.

J is TRBJ2-1 and V is TRBV7-8, with TRBD2 identical over 9 bases. This CDR3 contains 17 residues. J was trimmed by 6 bases and V by 5 bases; bases with no gene match: 14. Germline loops: CDR1 SGHVS, CDR2 FQNEAQ. The CDR3 region has the DNA TGTGCCAGCAGCCCCTCGGGGGCGGGGGGGTTTCGCAATGAGCAGTTCTTC. This encodes CASSPSGAGGFRNEQFF.

The chain combines TRBV6-6 with TRBJ1-2; D possibly corresponds to TRBD1 (6 bases). The CDR3 covers 14 residues. Germline values: CDR1 MNHNY, CDR2 SVGAGI (reference sequence). The V end was cut by 6 bases, the J end by 5 bases, with 16 bases between. CDR3 DNA: TGTGCCAGCAGCCAGTCCCGACAGGCGTATGGCTACACCTTC. Translation gives CASSQSRQAYGYTF.

This clonotype has a handful of counts. This chain uses TRBV20-1 with TRBJ1-5, with D unresolved. CDR3 length equals 12 residues. The germline V gene encodes CDR1 DFQATT and CDR2 SNEGSKA (reference sequence). With 4 bases removed from V and 4 bases from J, the gap between germline ends came to 8 bases. The CDR3 sequence is CSANVVNQPQHF. The DNA of the CDR3 is TGCAGTGCTAATGTGGTTAATCAGCCCCAGCATTTT.

A word on this clonotype: A much larger clone differs from this one at a single base, so this may be a read error. The V gene is TRBV18, the J gene TRBJ2-5, with TRBD1 identical over 8 bases. V trimming: 3 bases; J trimming: 7 bases; junction bases outside the gene matches: 10. The germline V gene has CDR1 KGHSH and CDR2 LQKENI. The CDR3 is 15 amino acids. The CDR3 region has the DNA TGTGCCAGCTCACCTAGAAGGACAGGGAGTGGGACCCAGTACTTC. Amino acid sequence: CASSPRRTGSGTQYF. Complete variable domain (other parts from reference TRBV18 and TRBJ2-5): NAGVMQNPRHLVRRRGQEARLRCSPMKGHSHVYWYRQLPEEGLKFMVYLQKENIIDESGMPKERFSAEFPKEGPSILRIQQVVRGDSAAYFCASSPRRTGSGTQYFGPGTRLLVL.

There are a few counts of this clonotype. The V and J genes are TRBV11-2 and TRBJ2-7, with D possibly matching TRBD2 (6 bases). The CDR3 loop spans 15 amino acids. V lost 0 bases and J lost 4, with 13 bases in between. From germline, CDR1 is SGHAT and CDR2 FQNNGV. The CDR3 region has the DNA TGTGCCAGCAGCTTAGACGGGGTTAGCGGTTACGAGCAGTACTTC. This codes for CASSLDGVSGYEQYF.

CDR3 nucleotides: TGCAGTGCTACCGAGGACAGAAGCTCCTACGAGCAGTACTTC. Residues: CSATEDRSSYEQYF. J is TRBJ2-7 and V is TRBV20-1; D possibly corresponds to TRBD1 (6 bases). V lost 4 bases and J 0 bases, leaving 13 bases between the germline ends. The CDR3 runs to 14 residues. The germline V gene encodes CDR1 DFQATT and CDR2 SNEGSKA (reference sequence).

The rearrangement uses TRBV15 and TRBJ2-1; 7 bases map to TRBD2. After removal of 1 base from V and 10 bases from J, the junction contained 4 bases not matched to a gene. CDR3 length: 13 amino acids. Germline CDR1 reads LNHNV; CDR2 reads YYDKDF (reference sequence). CDR3 DNA: TGTGCCACCAGCAGAGTGGCGGGAGAAGAGCAGTTCTTC. Amino acid sequence: CATSRVAGEEQFF.

This clonotype was picked up many times. The gene calls are TRBV11-2 and TRBJ2-5, with 12 positions matching TRBD2. After removal of 2 bases from V and 5 bases from J, the junction contained 3 bases not matched to a gene. This CDR3 is 15 amino acids long. Per the germline V gene, CDR1 is SGHAT and CDR2 is FQNNGV. CDR3 nucleotides: TGTGCCAGCAGCTTATCTAGCGGGGGGGGGGAGACCCAGTACTTC. Protein sequence: CASSLSSGGGETQYF.

The rearrangement links TRBV4-1 to TRBJ2-6; D ambiguous. This CDR3 has 17 residues. Germline V gene sequence: CDR1 MGHRA, CDR2 YSYEKL. Trimming took off 1 base at V and 0 bases at J, with 10 bases between the two ends. CDR3 bases: TGCGCCAGCAGCCAAGCCCCCACCCGCTCTGGGGCCAACGTCCTGACTTTC. This encodes CASSQAPTRSGANVLTF.

In this sample, this clonotype turned up a few times. The chain employs TRBV20-1 and TRBJ2-7, with 9 bases fitting TRBD2. Germline loops: CDR1 DFQATT, CDR2 SNEGSKA (reference sequence). The V segment lost 1 base and the J segment 3 bases; nucleotides outside the gene matches: 4. This CDR3 region has 14 residues. The CDR3 bases are TGCAGTGCTAGAGGGACTAGCGATTTCTACGAGCAGTACTTC. Encoded protein: CSARGTSDFYEQYF.